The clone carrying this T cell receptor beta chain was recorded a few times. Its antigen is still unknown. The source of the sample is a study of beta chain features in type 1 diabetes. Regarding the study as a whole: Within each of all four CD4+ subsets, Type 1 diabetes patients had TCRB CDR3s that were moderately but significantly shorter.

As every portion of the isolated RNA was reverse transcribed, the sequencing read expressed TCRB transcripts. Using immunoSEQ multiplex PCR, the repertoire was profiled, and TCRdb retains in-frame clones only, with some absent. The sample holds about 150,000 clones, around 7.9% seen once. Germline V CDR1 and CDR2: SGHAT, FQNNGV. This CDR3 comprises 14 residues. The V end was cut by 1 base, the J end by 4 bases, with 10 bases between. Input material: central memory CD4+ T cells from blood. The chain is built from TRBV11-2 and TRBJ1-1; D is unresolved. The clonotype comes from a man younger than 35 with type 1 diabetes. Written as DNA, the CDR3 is TGTGCCAGCAGCTTAGTTAGAGGCAGCACTGAAGCTTTCTTT. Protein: CASSLVRGSTEAFF. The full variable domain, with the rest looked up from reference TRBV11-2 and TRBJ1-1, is EAGVAQSPRYKIIEKRQSVAFWCNPISGHATLYWYQQILGQGPKLLIQFQNNGVVDDSQLPKDRFSAERLKGVDSTLKIQPAKLEDSAVYLCASSLVRGSTEAFFGQGTRLTVV.